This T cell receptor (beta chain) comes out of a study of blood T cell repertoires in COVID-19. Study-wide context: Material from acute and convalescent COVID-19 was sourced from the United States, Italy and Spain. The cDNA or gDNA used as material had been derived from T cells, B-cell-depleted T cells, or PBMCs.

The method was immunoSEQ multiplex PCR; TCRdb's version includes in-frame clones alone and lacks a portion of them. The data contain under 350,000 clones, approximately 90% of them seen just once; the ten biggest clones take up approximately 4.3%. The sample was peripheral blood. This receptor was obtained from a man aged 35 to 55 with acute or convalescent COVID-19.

The DNA for the CDR3 is TGTGCCAGCAGCTTCAGGGGCTTCGTGAACACCGGGGAGCTGTTTTTT. Translated, it gives CASSFRGFVNTGELFF. The chain recombines TRBV7-9 with TRBJ2-2; possible D gene TRBD1, 6 bases. The V and J ends lost 3 bases and 1 base respectively, with 12 bases between them. CDR3 length equals 16 residues. The germline gives CDR1 SEHNR, CDR2 FQNEAQ (reference sequence).